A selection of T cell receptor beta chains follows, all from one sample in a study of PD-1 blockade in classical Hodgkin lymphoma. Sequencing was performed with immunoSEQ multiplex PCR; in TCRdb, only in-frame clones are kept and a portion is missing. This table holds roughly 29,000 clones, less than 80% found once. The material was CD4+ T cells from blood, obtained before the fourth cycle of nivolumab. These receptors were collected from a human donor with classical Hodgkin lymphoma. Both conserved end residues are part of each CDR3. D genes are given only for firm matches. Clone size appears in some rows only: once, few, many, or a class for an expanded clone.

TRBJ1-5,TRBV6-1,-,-,TGTGCCAGCAGTGGACAGGAAAATCAGCCCCAGCATTTT,CASSGQENQPQHF
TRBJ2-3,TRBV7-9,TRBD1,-,TGTGCCAGCAGCAAGTTACAGGGCGCCAGGGGGCGTCAAAAGTGGTCTTTT,CASSKLQGARGRQKWSF
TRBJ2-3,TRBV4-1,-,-,TGCGCCAGCAGCCAAGATTCCTTGGCGGATACGCAGTATTTT,CASSQDSLADTQYF
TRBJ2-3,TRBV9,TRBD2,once,TGTGCCAGCAGCGAGCTAGCGGGAGGTGGAGATACGCAGTATTTT,CASSELAGGGDTQYF
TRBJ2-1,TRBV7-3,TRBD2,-,TGTGCCAGCAGCCTCACTAGCGGGGCCTACAATGAGCAGTTCTTC,CASSLTSGAYNEQFF
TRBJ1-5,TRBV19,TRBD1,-,TGTGCCAGTAACAGGGGGGGTGGAAGCAATCAGCCCCAGCATTTT,CASNRGGGSNQPQHF
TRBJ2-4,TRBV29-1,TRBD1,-,TGCAGCGTACAGTCTCCGGGACAGGGGCTAAACATTCAGTACTTC,CSVQSPGQGLNIQYF
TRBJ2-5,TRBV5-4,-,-,TGTGCCAGCAGCGCGAAACACTCACAAGAGACCCAGTACTTC,CASSAKHSQETQYF
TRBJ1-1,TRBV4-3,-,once,TGCGCCAGCAGCCAAGAACTACAGAGGGGACGGGGAGCTTTCTTT,CASSQELQRGRGAFF
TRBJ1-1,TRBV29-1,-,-,TGCAGCGCCCTCAGTCAGGGGAACACTGAAGCTTTCTTT,CSALSQGNTEAFF
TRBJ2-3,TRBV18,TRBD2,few,TGTGCCAGCTCACGGGCTAGCGGGAGTGGTACAGATACGCAGTATTTT,CASSRASGSGTDTQYF
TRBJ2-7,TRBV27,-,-,TGTGCCAGCAGTTTATCTTACCGTATTGTACCCTACGAGCAGTACTTC,CASSLSYRIVPYEQYF
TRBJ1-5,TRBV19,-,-,TGTGCCAGCTCCCGGGTGGGGGATAGCAATCAGCCCCAGCATTTT,CASSRVGDSNQPQHF
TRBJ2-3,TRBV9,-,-,TGTGCCAGCCAACCGGGCCTAAACACAGATACGCAGTATTTT,CASQPGLNTDTQYF
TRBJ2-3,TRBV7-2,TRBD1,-,TGTGCCAGCAGCTTACCTATCCCCGCCAGGGGGCCAGATACGCAGTATTTT,CASSLPIPARGPDTQYF
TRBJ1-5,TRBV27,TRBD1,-,TGTGCCAGCAGTTCCTACAGGGGAAATCAGCCCCAGCATTTT,CASSSYRGNQPQHF
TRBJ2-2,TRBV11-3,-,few,TGTGCCAGCAGCTCGAGGGGTAGCACCGGGGAGCTGTTTTTT,CASSSRGSTGELFF
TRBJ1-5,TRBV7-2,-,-,TGTGCCAGCAGCTTCGAATTTCACAATCAGCCCCAGCATTTT,CASSFEFHNQPQHF
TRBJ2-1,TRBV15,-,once,TGTGCCACCAGCAGAGATCGGGGCTACAATGAGCAGTTCTTC,CATSRDRGYNEQFF
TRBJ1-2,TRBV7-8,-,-,TGTGCCAGCGGGACGGGGGTTAACTATGGCTACACCTTC,CASGTGVNYGYTF
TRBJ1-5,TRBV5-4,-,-,TGTGCCAGCAGTTTGGTTGGAGGTCTTAGCAATCAGCCCCAGCATTTT,CASSLVGGLSNQPQHF
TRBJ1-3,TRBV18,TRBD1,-,TGTGCCAGCTCACCGGGACAGATAACCTCTGGAAACACCATATATTTT,CASSPGQITSGNTIYF
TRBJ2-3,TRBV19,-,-,TGTGCCAGTACCAGGGGGGTGGCAGATACGCAGTATTTT,CASTRGVADTQYF
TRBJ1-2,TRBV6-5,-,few,TGTGCCAGCAGTTACTCGCAGGCTGGTGGCTACACCTTC,CASSYSQAGGYTF
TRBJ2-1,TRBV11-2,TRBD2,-,TGTGCCAGCAGCCCGAGAACAGCGGGAGAAAGCTCCTACAATGAGCAGTTCTTC,CASSPRTAGESSYNEQFF
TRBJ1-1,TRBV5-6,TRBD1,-,TGTGCCAGCAGCCCTGGACAGGGGATGGGAGGGACTGAAGCTTTCTTT,CASSPGQGMGGTEAFF
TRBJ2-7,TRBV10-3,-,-,TGTGCCATCAGTGGTGTCCGGGACCGAGCCTACGAGCAGTACTTC,CAISGVRDRAYEQYF
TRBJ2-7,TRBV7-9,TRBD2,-,TGTGCCAGCAGCTTTCTAGCGGGGCCCTACGAGCAGTACTTC,CASSFLAGPYEQYF
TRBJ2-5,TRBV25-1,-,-,TGTGCCAGCAGTGAACGTCGCCAGGGGGAGACCCAGTACTTC,CASSERRQGETQYF
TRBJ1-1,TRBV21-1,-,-,TGTGCCAGCAGCAAAGGGGTCCAGGACACTGAAGCTTTCTTT,CASSKGVQDTEAFF
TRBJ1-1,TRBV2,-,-,TGTGCCAGCAGTGAAGAGGTTGCCGCTGAAGCTTTCTTT,CASSEEVAAEAFF
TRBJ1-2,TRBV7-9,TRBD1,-,TGTGCCAGCAGCTTAGGGATCGGGACAGGGTCAAAGAACTATGGCTACACCTTC,CASSLGIGTGSKNYGYTF
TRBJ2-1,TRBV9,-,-,TGTGCCAGCGGGACTCAACTCAATGAGCAGTTCTTC,CASGTQLNEQFF
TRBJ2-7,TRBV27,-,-,TGTGCCAGCAGTCCGGGGGAGCCGTTTTTCTCCTACGAGCAGTACTTC,CASSPGEPFFSYEQYF
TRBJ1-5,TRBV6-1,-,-,TGTGCCAGCAGTTTACAGGGCTGGGGTCAGCCCCAGCATTTT,CASSLQGWGQPQHF
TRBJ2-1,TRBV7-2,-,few,TGTGCCAGCAGCCTTATCCGAGACAGGCAGTTCTTC,CASSLIRDRQFF
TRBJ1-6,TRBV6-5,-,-,TGTGCCACCCGGGTGGCCGGGTCCTATAATTCACCCCTCCACTTT,CATRVAGSYNSPLHF
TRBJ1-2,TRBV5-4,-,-,TGTGCCAGCAGCTTGGGGGGGCAGTCCTATGGCTACACCTTC,CASSLGGQSYGYTF
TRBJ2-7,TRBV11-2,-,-,TGTGCCAGCAGCTTAGAGGTTTTCCACGAGCAGTACTTC,CASSLEVFHEQYF
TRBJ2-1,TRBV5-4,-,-,TGTGCCAGCAGCTCGGAGGGAAGGAATGAGCAGTTCTTC,CASSSEGRNEQFF
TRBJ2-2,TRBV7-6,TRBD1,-,TGTGCCAGCAGCCCGGGGACAGTGTCCGGGGAGCTGTTTTTT,CASSPGTVSGELFF
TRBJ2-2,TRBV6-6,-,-,TGTGCCAGCAGCCTTACCGGGGAGCTGTTTTTT,CASSLTGELFF
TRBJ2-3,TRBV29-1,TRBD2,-,TGCAGCGTGTACCCACCTAGCGGGGGAGCAGATACGCAGTATTTT,CSVYPPSGGADTQYF
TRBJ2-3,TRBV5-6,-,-,TGTGCCAGCAGGGGAGGCGGGGGCACAGATACGCAGTATTTT,CASRGGGGTDTQYF
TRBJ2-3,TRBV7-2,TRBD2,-,TGTGCCAGCAGTAGACTAGCGGGGGACCCTCGCACAGATACGCAGTATTTT,CASSRLAGDPRTDTQYF
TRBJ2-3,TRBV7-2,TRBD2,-,TGTGCCAGCAGCTCCCTCCTCACCGGGACTACCGGCACAGATACGCAGTATTTT,CASSSLLTGTTGTDTQYF
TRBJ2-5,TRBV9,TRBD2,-,TGTGCCAGCAGCGCCCACGGGACTAGCGGCCAAGAGACCCAGTACTTC,CASSAHGTSGQETQYF
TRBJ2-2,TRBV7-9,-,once,TGTGCCAGCAGTCGTTTGGGGGCCCACACCGGGGAGCTGTTTTTT,CASSRLGAHTGELFF
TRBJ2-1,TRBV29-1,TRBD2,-,TGCAGCGTTGTGGGGGGAGGGCTTCTGAATGAGCAGTTCTTC,CSVVGGGLLNEQFF
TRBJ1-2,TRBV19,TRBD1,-,TGTGCCAGTAGTCCGTATGACAGGGGTGGCTACACCTTC,CASSPYDRGGYTF
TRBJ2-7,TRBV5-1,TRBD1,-,TGCGCCAGCAGCGACCCGACAGGGGTCTGGTACGAGCAGTACTTC,CASSDPTGVWYEQYF
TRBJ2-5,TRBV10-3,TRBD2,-,TGTGCCATCAGTGAGGGGTCAATTAGCGGGTTCCAAGAGACCCAGTACTTC,CAISEGSISGFQETQYF
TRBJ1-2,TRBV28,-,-,TGTGCCAGCAGTCCCGGAAGTAACTATGGCTACACCTTC,CASSPGSNYGYTF
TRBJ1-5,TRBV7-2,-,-,TGTGCCAGCAACCCCGGCGGGGGAACTAATCAGCCCCAGCATTTT,CASNPGGGTNQPQHF
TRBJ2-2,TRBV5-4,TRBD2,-,TGTGCCAGCAGCTTGGGGACTAGCGGGTTCACCGGGGAGCTGTTTTTT,CASSLGTSGFTGELFF
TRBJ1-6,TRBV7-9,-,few,TGTGCCAGCAGCTCCGATACAGGGTTCTATAATTCACCCCTCCACTTT,CASSSDTGFYNSPLHF
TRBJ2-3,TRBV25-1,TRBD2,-,TGTGCCAGCAGTTTAGCGGGGGGCACAGATACGCAGTATTTT,CASSLAGGTDTQYF
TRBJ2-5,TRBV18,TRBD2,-,TGTGCCAGCTCACCACTAGGACTAGCGGGAGGGAAAGAGACCCAGTACTTC,CASSPLGLAGGKETQYF
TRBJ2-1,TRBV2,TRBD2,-,TGTGCCAGCACCCTGGAGCGGGGGAATGAGCAGTTCTTC,CASTLERGNEQFF
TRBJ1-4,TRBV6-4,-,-,TGTGCCAGCAGCATGGGCCCTAATGAAAAACTGTTTTTT,CASSMGPNEKLFF